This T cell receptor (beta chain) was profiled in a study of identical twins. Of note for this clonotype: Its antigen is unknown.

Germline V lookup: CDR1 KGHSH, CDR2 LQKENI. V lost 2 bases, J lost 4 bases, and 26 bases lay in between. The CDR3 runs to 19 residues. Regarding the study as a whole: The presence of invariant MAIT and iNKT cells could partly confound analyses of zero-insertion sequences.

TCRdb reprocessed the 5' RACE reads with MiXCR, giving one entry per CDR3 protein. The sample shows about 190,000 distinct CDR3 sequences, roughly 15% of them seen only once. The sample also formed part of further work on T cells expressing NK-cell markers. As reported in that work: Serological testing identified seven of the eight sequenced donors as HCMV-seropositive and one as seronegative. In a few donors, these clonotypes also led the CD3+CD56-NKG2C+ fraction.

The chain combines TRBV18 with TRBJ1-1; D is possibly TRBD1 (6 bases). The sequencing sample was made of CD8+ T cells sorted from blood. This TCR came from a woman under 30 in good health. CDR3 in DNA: TGTGCCAGCTCACCAGAAAGTCATTTCGGGGAGCGAGGGGGCACTGAAGCTTTCTTT. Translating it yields CASSPESHFGERGGTEAFF.